A single sample is the source of the 29 T cell receptor beta chains below, sequenced in a study of sequential checkpoint blockade in melanoma. The treatment was: randomized to nivolumab then ipilimumab (arm A) or the reverse (arm B). Using immunoSEQ multiplex PCR, the repertoire was profiled, and TCRdb retains in-frame clones only, with some absent. The profile shows about 13,000 clones, roughly 27% of them singletons. Here the sequenced sample was tumor tissue (inferred from file names), taken from a patient given nivolumab and ipilimumab in sequence. These receptors all stem from a human donor with melanoma.

The chain joins TRBV23-1 to TRBJ2-5; 7 nucleotides align to TRBD1. TRBV23-1 is an ORF; its function is uncertain. The CDR3 is made up of 15 amino acids. V was pared by 6 bases and J by 5 bases, with 12 bases of the junction left unmatched. CDR3: CASSSQGPAQETQYF. CDR3 DNA: TGCGCCAGCAGCTCACAGGGGCCAGCCCAGGAGACCCAGTACTTC.

This clone occurred many times. The chain is built from TRBV11-3 and TRBJ2-3; D call uncertain. The V and J ends lost 1 base and 4 bases respectively, with 9 bases between them. The germline V gene has CDR1 SGHNT and CDR2 YENEEA. The CDR3 totals 14 residues. CDR3 sequence: CASSLGTVADTQYF. The CDR3 region has the DNA TGTGCCAGCAGCTTAGGAACGGTAGCAGATACGCAGTATTTT.

The chain links TRBV5-1 to TRBJ2-7, with 8 nucleotides matching TRBD1. The CDR3 has 15 amino acids. Germline assignment: CDR1 SGHRS and CDR2 YFSETQ. Germline trimming cut 0 bases from V and 2 bases from J; bases unmatched to any gene: 4. CDR3: CASSLAETGAYEQYF. The CDR3 region has the DNA TGCGCCAGCAGCTTGGCCGAGACAGGGGCCTACGAGCAGTACTTC.

This sequence joins TRBV6-8 and TRBJ2-7; D perhaps matches TRBD2 (5 bases). CDR3 size: 12 residues. The germline gives CDR1 MNHGY, CDR2 SAAAGT. Trimming left V 7 bases short and J 3 bases short, with 10 bases between. CDR3 coding DNA: TGTGCCAGCACCCGGGGTCTCTACGAGCAGTACTTC. It codes for CASTRGLYEQYF.

This chain connects TRBV6-4 to TRBJ1-4; unclear D gene. From germline, CDR1 is MRHNA and CDR2 SNTAGT. The CDR3 covers 11 residues. CDR3 bases: TGTGTTGTGAGTGTAAATGAAAAACTGTTTTTT. The encoded protein is CVVSVNEKLFF.

Relative to its sample, this clone is medium-sized. The chain has TRBV15 and TRBJ1-1, with D possibly TRBD1 on 6 matching bases. This CDR3 spans 17 amino acids. Between the trimmed V and J ends, which lost 0 bases and 5 bases, there was a span of 19 bases. Germline-derived CDR1 and CDR2 are LNHNV and YYDKDF (reference sequence). The CDR3 sequence: CATSRDREEGGWTEAFF. As DNA, the CDR3 is TGTGCCACCAGCAGAGATAGAGAGGAGGGGGGTTGGACTGAAGCTTTCTTT. Drawing the rest from reference TRBV15 and TRBJ1-1, the complete variable domain is DAMVIQNPRYQVTQFGKPVTLSCSQTLNHNVMYWYQQKSSQAPKLLFHYYDKDFNNEADTPDNFQSRRPNTSFCFLDIRSPGLGDTAMYLCATSRDREEGGWTEAFFGQGTRLTVV.

By share of the sample, this clone is large. J is TRBJ1-4 and V is TRBV23-1; 7 bases agree with TRBD1. TRBV23-1 carries the ORF label, with uncertain function. The CDR3 contains 16 residues. V lost 3 bases and J lost 13; bases outside the gene matches: 17. CDR3 nucleotide sequence: TGCGCCAGCAGTCACCATTTAAGGGGGCAGGTCCTAGGACTGTTTTTT. Amino acids: CASSHHLRGQVLGLFF.

This chain links TRBV11-3 with TRBJ2-5; D is perhaps TRBD1 (5 bases). The CDR3 is made up of 16 amino acids. V gave up 2 bases and J gave up 4 bases, with 17 bases separating them. Germline V gives CDR1 SGHNT, CDR2 YENEEA. The CDR3 DNA reads TGTGCCAGCAGCTTAACCCAGGGCCTCCTGGGAGAGACCCAGTACTTC. It encodes CASSLTQGLLGETQYF.

The gene calls are TRBV29-1 and TRBJ2-3; D is perhaps TRBD1 or TRBD2 (6 bases each). From germline, CDR1 is SQVTM and CDR2 ANQGSEA. The CDR3 runs 14 residues. V was shortened by 0 bases and J by 4 bases, with 11 bases between the two germline ends. CDR3 residues: CSVEDLGGPDTQYF. The CDR3 DNA sequence: TGCAGCGTTGAAGATCTCGGGGGCCCAGATACGCAGTATTTT.

This clone was picked up many times. V usage is TRBV6-8 and J usage is TRBJ2-1; TRBD2 is a possible D gene (6 bases). The V gene's germline CDR1 is MNHGY and CDR2 SAAAGT. With 10 bases removed from V and 2 bases from J, the gap between germline ends came to 21 bases. The CDR3 is made up of 16 amino acids. The CDR3 nucleotides read TGTGCCACGGGAGCCGGGGCCAAGGCGACCTACAATGAGCAGTTCTTC. Residues: CATGAGAKATYNEQFF.

V usage is TRBV28 and J usage is TRBJ1-3, with D perhaps TRBD1 (6 bases). Germline-derived CDR1 and CDR2 are MDHEN and SYDVKM. Trimming pared 2 bases from V and 3 bases from J, leaving 20 bases between. This CDR3 contains 18 residues. DNA for the CDR3: TGTGCCAGCAGTTTACTCACCTGGCTGGACAGCTATGGAAACACCATATATTTT. This sequence encodes CASSLLTWLDSYGNTIYF.

CDR3 in DNA: TGTGCCAGCAGTTATGGGTCGGATCAGCCCCAGCATTTT. This translates into CASSYGSDQPQHF. V is TRBV6-8 and J is TRBJ1-5; D gene uncertain. The CDR3 contains 13 residues. V shed 3 bases and J shed 5 bases, with 8 bases lying between them. Germline V gene data show CDR1 as MNHGY and CDR2 as SAAAGT.

This clone was counted between two and nine times. The rearrangement joins TRBV12-5 to TRBJ2-2; 7 bases fit TRBD2. Germline V gene data show CDR1 as LGHNT and CDR2 as FRNRAP. The CDR3 sequence is 13 residues long. CDR3: CASGIRNTGELFF. DNA for the CDR3: TGTGCCAGCGGGATACGGAACACCGGGGAGCTGTTTTTT.

This rearrangement joins TRBV19 to TRBJ1-5; TRBD1 matches 9 bases. Germline assignment: CDR1 LNHDA and CDR2 SQIVND (reference sequence). V shed 2 bases, J shed 4 bases, and the junction held 9 bases outside the gene matches. The CDR3 contains 17 residues. This CDR3 reads CASSIFEGGQGNQPQHF. CDR3 bases: TGTGCCAGTAGTATATTTGAGGGAGGACAGGGGAATCAGCCCCAGCATTTT.

This clone is categorized as large (0.1 to 1%). J is TRBJ2-3 and V is TRBV14, with TRBD2 matching over 11 bases. CDR3 length equals 17 residues. The germline CDR1 and CDR2 sequences are SGHDN and FVKESK. V gave up 4 bases and J gave up 4 bases; unmatched junction bases: 10. The CDR3 nucleotides read TGTGCCAGCAGCCCCGGGGCTAGCGGGAGGTTGGCAGATACGCAGTATTTT. Amino acid sequence: CASSPGASGRLADTQYF.

The chain couples TRBV29-1 to TRBJ1-1, with D unclear. The CDR3 spans 14 residues. The germline gives CDR1 SQVTM, CDR2 ANQGSEA. The V end was cut by 2 bases, the J end by 3 bases, with 13 bases between. CDR3 sequence (DNA): TGCAGCGTTGAATACGGAGCAACAGACACTGAAGCTTTCTTT. Amino acid sequence: CSVEYGATDTEAFF. The full variable domain, rest sourced from reference TRBV29-1 and TRBJ1-1, is SAVISQKPSRDICQRGTSLTIQCQVDSQVTMMFWYRQQPGQSLTLIATANQGSEATYESGFVIDKFPISRPNLTFSTLTVSNMSPEDSSIYLCSVEYGATDTEAFFGQGTRLTVV.

The chain couples TRBV15 to TRBJ1-4, with no clear D. The CDR3 spans 15 residues. The ends were cut back, 3 bases at V and 7 bases at J, with 15 bases in the middle. Germline V gene sequence: CDR1 LNHNV, CDR2 YYDKDF (reference sequence). Written as DNA, the CDR3 is TGTGCCACCAGCAGGGAGGGTTCGGGAAGTGAAAAACTGTTTTTT. Amino acids: CATSREGSGSEKLFF. Complete variable domain (other parts from reference TRBV15 and TRBJ1-4): DAMVIQNPRYQVTQFGKPVTLSCSQTLNHNVMYWYQQKSSQAPKLLFHYYDKDFNNEADTPDNFQSRRPNTSFCFLDIRSPGLGDTAMYLCATSREGSGSEKLFFGSGTQLSVL.

The chain uses TRBV29-1 and TRBJ2-1; D might be TRBD1 or TRBD2, each matching 5 bases. Germline values: CDR1 SQVTM, CDR2 ANQGSEA. The CDR3 length is 13 residues. The CDR3: CSVFPGPHNEQFF. As DNA, the CDR3 is TGCAGTGTATTCCCGGGGCCCCACAATGAGCAGTTCTTC.

In the case of this clone: The junction shows a germline mismatch at one end, possibly a read error. This chain connects TRBV18 to TRBJ1-5; 8 positions agree with TRBD1. The germline CDR1 and CDR2 sequences are KGHSH and LQKENI. This CDR3 has 16 amino acids. The CDR3 sequence: CASSPQGGNSNQPQHF. CDR3 coding DNA: TGTGCCAGCTCCCCACAGGGGGGAAATAGCAATCAGCCCCAGCATTTT.

The genes are TRBV9 and TRBJ1-5; 7 bases line up with TRBD1. Looked up from germline, CDR1 is SGDLS and CDR2 is YYNGEE. V lost 3 bases and J lost 1; bases outside the gene matches: 4. The CDR3 is made up of 15 amino acids. In nucleotides, the CDR3 is TGTGCCAGCAGCGAACAGGGGTGGAGCAATCAGCCCCAGCATTTT. Translating it yields CASSEQGWSNQPQHF.

The rearrangement links TRBV7-6 to TRBJ2-2; 8 bases fit TRBD1. The CDR3 is made up of 17 amino acids. Germline assignment: CDR1 SGHVS and CDR2 FNYEAQ. The junction had 9 bases not matched to a gene; V was cut back by 5 bases and J by 1 base. CDR3: CASSPRLGTGNTGELFF. The DNA for the CDR3 is TGTGCCAGCAGCCCCCGGCTTGGGACAGGGAACACCGGGGAGCTGTTTTTT.

This clone was counted ten times or more. The V call is TRBV6-8, the J call TRBJ1-5; 10 positions agree with TRBD1. Unmatched junction bases numbered 6, after V lost 5 bases and J lost 5 bases. CDR1 and CDR2 (germline): MNHGY, SAAAGT. This CDR3 is 15 amino acids long. The CDR3 protein is CASSRTGGFDQPQHF. The DNA of the CDR3 is TGTGCCAGCAGTAGGACAGGGGGATTCGATCAGCCCCAGCATTTT.

V and J are TRBV9 and TRBJ2-1; 10 nucleotides match TRBD2. With V trimmed by 2 bases and J by 8 bases, 7 bases remained unmatched. Germline values: CDR1 SGDLS, CDR2 YYNGEE. The CDR3 extends over 15 amino acids. CDR3 in amino acids: CASSVIAGGGDEQFF. CDR3 in DNA: TGTGCCAGCAGCGTGATAGCGGGAGGTGGCGATGAGCAGTTCTTC.

This clone was counted only a few times. The chain joins TRBV6-8 to TRBJ1-1; weak D call: TRBD1 (6 bases). V was trimmed by 8 bases and J by 1 base, leaving 14 bases between them. Germline loops: CDR1 MNHGY, CDR2 SAAAGT. The CDR3 spans 14 residues. The DNA of the CDR3 is TGTGCCAGCCAAAGTTGGGGGCCGAACACTGAAGCTTTCTTT. As protein: CASQSWGPNTEAFF.

The chain combines TRBV6-7 with TRBJ2-2; no firm D call. TRBV6-7 is an open reading frame whose function is uncertain. V lost 9 bases, J lost 1 base, and 3 bases lay in between. The length of the CDR3 is 11 residues. The CDR3 region has the DNA TGTGCCAGTGGGAACACCGGGGAGCTGTTTTTT. The encoded protein is CASGNTGELFF.

This clone was observed a single time. This chain links TRBV18 with TRBJ2-3; TRBD1 or TRBD2 may be the D gene (5 bases each). V lost 0 bases and J lost 1, with 11 bases in between. Germline V gene lookup returns CDR1 KGHSH and CDR2 LQKENI. This CDR3 region has 16 residues. DNA of the CDR3: TGTGCCAGCTCACCACCGGGGGTGGTGGGCACAGATACGCAGTATTTT. This encodes CASSPPGVVGTDTQYF.

This chain uses TRBV28 with TRBJ2-5; no reliable D call. The CDR3 loop spans 13 amino acids. V was shortened by 4 bases and J by 5 bases, with 11 bases between the two germline ends. Germline V gives CDR1 MDHEN, CDR2 SYDVKM. CDR3 in amino acids: CASSSPDGETQYF. The CDR3 nucleotides are TGTGCCAGCAGTTCGCCGGACGGGGAGACCCAGTACTTC.

In its sample, this clone was seen many times. V and J are TRBV11-3 and TRBJ2-3, with D maybe TRBD2 (5 bases). Germline values: CDR1 SGHNT, CDR2 YENEEA. This CDR3 has 17 residues. V dropped 6 bases and J dropped 2 bases, with 21 bases sitting between them. The CDR3 reads CASSKAAAGAFTDTQYF. The CDR3 region has the DNA TGTGCCAGCAGTAAGGCGGCGGCGGGCGCTTTCACAGATACGCAGTATTTT. The full variable domain, in which reference TRBV11-3 and TRBJ2-3 provide the parts outside the CDR3, is EAGVVQSPRYKIIEKKQPVAFWCNPISGHNTLYWYLQNLGQGPELLIRYENEEAVDDSQLPKDRFSAERLKGVDSTLKIQPAELGDSAVYLCASSKAAAGAFTDTQYFGPGTRLTVL.

V and J are TRBV19 and TRBJ1-2; 7 bases match TRBD1. Germline V CDR1 and CDR2: LNHDA, SQIVND (reference sequence). With 3 bases clipped from V and 4 bases from J, the junction kept 5 bases outside the gene matches. The CDR3 has 14 amino acids. CDR3 nucleotide sequence: TGTGCCAGTAGTATTAGGACAGGCTTCTATGGCTACACCTTC. Its protein product is CASSIRTGFYGYTF.